This entry describes one T cell receptor (beta chain). As yet, its antigen is unknown. Different DNA sequences within this sample yield the same CDR3. J gave up 1 base and V 5 bases, and 3 bases lay outside the gene matches. The CDR3 sequence is 13 residues long. Germline values: CDR1 SQVTM, CDR2 ANQGSEA. Treatment denoted: oral pan-JAK inhibitor, 5-10 mg twice daily. Following RNA extraction, reverse transcription yielded cDNA that acted as the sequencing template. Method: immunoSEQ multiplex PCR; TCRdb's copy keeps in-frame clones and lacks some. The table shows some 180,000 clones, with around half occurring only once. These data are taken from a study of CD8+ T cells in alopecia areata. Overall study findings and caveats: Scalp data also include sequences from resident alphabeta T cells of normal skin.

V gene TRBV29-1 combines with J gene TRBJ1-1, with 8 bases aligning to TRBD1. The input for sequencing was CD8+ T cells sorted from blood, taken at week 24, from a patient treated with tofacitinib. This receptor was taken from a human donor with alopecia areata. CDR3 in amino acids: CSVRGQGNTEAFF. In nucleotides, the CDR3 is TGCAGCGTTAGAGGACAGGGGAACACTGAAGCTTTCTTT.